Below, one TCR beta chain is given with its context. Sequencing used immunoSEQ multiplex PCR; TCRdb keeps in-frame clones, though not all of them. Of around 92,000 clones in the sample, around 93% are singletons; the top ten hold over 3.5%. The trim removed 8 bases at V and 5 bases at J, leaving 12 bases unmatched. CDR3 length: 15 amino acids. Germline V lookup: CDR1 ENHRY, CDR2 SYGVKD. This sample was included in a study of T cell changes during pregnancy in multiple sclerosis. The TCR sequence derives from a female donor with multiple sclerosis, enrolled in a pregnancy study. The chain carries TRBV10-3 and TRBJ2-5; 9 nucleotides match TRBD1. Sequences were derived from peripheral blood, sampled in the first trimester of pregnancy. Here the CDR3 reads CAIGQGQGGRETQYF. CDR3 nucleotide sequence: TGTGCCATCGGGCAGGGACAGGGAGGCCGGGAGACCCAGTACTTC.